The TCR beta chain described here comes from a study of OX40 agonist ivuxolimab in advanced cancers. Study-level background: Intravenous ivuxolimab was administered to patients every 2 weeks at 0.01 to 10 mg/kg.

V lost 0 bases, J lost 5 bases, and 6 bases stayed unmatched. Germline CDR1 reads SGHRS; CDR2 reads YFSETQ. The length of the CDR3 is 15 residues. For this clone: Its antigen remains unidentified.

Study outcomes and limitations: With doses of 0.1-3.0 mg/kg, partial responders showed among the lowest clonal expansion.

Some clones are missing from TCRdb's copy, which holds only in-frame ones; the method was immunoSEQ multiplex PCR. The table lists 47,000 or so clones, 70% to 90% of them singletons. The chain couples TRBV5-1 to TRBJ2-3; 7 bases align to TRBD2. The sequencing used CD4+ or CD8+ T cells sorted from blood, collected in a trial of the OX40 agonist ivuxolimab. This receptor was identified in an adult with an advanced solid tumor such as melanoma, head and neck, liver or kidney cancer. The CDR3 region has the DNA TGCGCCAGCAGCTTGGGAACGGGGGAGGGAGATACGCAGTATTTT. Translation: CASSLGTGEGDTQYF.